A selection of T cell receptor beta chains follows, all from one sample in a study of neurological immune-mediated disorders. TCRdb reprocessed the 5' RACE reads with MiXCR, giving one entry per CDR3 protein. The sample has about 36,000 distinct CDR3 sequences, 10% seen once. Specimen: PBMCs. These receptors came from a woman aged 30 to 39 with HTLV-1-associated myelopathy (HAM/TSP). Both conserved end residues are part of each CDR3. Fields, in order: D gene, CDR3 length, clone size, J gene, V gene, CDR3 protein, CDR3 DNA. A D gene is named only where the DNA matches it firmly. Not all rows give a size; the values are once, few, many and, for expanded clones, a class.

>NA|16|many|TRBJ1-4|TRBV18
CASSLTGMTTNEKLFF
TGTGCCAGCTCACTAACAGGGATGACCACTAATGAAAAACTGTTTTTT
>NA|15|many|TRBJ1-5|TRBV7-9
CASSLDGGDNQPQHF
TGTGCCAGCAGCTTGGATGGGGGAGACAATCAGCCCCAGCATTTT
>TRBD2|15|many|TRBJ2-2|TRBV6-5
CASSYGGGTTGELFF
TGTGCCAGCAGTTACGGGGGGGGTACCACCGGGGAGCTGTTTTTT
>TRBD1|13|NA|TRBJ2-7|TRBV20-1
CSAATGQATEQYF
TGCAGTGCTGCTACGGGACAGGCGACCGAGCAGTACTTC
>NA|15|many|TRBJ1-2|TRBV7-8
CASSLYEAGGGGYTF
TGTGCCAGCAGCTTATATGAGGCGGGGGGAGGTGGCTACACCTTC
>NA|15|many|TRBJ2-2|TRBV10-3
CAISVGSENTGELFF
TGTGCCATCAGTGTCGGCAGTGAGAACACCGGGGAGCTGTTTTTT
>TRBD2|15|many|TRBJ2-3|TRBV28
CASSFVGLESDTQYF
TGTGCCAGCAGTTTTGTGGGACTAGAATCAGATACGCAGTATTTT
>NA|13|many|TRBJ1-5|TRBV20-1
CSAIAGAGQPQHF
TGCAGTGCGATTGCGGGGGCCGGTCAGCCCCAGCATTTT
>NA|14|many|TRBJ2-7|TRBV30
CAWSGDGSSYEQYF
TGTGCCTGGAGTGGGGACGGGTCCTCCTACGAGCAGTACTTC
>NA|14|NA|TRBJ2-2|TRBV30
CAWSTGNGAGELFF
TGTGCCTGGAGTACAGGCAACGGCGCCGGGGAGCTGTTTTTT
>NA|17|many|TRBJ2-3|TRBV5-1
CASSLALQTYSTDTQYF
TGCGCCAGCAGCTTGGCCCTGCAGACTTATAGCACAGATACGCAGTATTTT
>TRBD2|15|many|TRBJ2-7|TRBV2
CASKSFGGSIYEQYF
TGTGCCAGCAAGTCGTTCGGGGGGTCGATCTACGAGCAGTACTTC
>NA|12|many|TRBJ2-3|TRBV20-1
CSATAGRDTQYF
TGCAGTGCTACCGCAGGGAGGGATACGCAGTATTTT
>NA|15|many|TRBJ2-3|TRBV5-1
CASSLDGQSTDTQYF
TGCGCCAGCAGCTTGGATGGACAGAGCACAGATACGCAGTATTTT
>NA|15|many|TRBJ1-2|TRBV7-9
CASSFGMGSHYGYTF
TGTGCCAGCAGCTTTGGTATGGGGTCGCACTATGGCTACACCTTC
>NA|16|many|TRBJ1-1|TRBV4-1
CASSQETQGWNTEAFF
TGCGCCAGCAGCCAAGAAACGCAGGGCTGGAACACTGAAGCTTTCTTT